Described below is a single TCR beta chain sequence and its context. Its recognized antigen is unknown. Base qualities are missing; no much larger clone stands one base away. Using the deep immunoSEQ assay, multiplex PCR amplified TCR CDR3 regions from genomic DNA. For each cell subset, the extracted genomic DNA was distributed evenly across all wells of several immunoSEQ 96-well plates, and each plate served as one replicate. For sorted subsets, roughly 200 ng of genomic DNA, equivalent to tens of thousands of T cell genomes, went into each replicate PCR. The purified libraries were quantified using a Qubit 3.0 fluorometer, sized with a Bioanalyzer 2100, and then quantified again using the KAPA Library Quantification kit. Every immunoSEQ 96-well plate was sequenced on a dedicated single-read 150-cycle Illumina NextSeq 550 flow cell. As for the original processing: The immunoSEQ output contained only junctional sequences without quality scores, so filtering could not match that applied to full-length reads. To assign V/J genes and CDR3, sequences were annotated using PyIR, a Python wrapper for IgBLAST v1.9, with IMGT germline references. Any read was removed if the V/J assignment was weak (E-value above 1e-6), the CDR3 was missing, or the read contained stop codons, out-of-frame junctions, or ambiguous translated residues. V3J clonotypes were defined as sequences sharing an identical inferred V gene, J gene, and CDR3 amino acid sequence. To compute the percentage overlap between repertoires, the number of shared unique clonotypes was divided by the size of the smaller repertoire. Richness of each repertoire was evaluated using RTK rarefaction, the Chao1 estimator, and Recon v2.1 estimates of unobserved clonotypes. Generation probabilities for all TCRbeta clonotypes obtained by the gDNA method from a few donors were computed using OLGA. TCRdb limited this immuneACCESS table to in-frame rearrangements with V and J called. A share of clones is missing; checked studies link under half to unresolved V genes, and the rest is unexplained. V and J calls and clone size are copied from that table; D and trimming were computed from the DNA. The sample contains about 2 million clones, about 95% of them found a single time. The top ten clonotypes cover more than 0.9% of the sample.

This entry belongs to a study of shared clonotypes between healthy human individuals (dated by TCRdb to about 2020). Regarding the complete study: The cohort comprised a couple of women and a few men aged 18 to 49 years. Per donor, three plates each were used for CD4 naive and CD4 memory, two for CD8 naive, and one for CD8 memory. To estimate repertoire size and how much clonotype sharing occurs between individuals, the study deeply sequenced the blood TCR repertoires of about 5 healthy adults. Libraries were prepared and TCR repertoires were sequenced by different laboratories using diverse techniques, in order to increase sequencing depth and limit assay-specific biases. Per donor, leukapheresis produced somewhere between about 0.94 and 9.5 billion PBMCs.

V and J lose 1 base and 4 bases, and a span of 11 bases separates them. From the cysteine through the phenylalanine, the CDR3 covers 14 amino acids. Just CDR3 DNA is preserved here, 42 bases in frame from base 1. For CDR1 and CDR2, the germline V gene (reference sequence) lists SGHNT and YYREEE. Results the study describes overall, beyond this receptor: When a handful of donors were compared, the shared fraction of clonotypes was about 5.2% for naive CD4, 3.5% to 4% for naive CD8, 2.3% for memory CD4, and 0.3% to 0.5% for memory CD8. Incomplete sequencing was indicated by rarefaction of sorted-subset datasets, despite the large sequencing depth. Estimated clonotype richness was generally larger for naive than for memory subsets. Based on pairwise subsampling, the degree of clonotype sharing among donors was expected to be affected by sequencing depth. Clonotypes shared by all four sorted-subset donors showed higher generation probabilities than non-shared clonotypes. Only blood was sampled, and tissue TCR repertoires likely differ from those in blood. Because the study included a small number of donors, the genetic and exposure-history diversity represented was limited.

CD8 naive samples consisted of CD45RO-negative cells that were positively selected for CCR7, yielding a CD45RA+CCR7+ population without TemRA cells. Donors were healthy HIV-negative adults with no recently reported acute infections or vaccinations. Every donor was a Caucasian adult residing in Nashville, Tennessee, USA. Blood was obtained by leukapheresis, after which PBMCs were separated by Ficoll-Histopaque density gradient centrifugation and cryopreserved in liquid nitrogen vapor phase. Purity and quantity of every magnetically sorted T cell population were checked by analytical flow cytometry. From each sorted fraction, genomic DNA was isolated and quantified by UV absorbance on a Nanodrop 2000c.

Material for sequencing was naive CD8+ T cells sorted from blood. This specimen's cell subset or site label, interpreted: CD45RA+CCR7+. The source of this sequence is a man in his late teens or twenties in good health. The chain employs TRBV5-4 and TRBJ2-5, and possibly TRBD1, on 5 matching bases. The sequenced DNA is TGTGCCAGCAGCTTGACAGGAACGGGAGAGACCCAGTACTTC. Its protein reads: CASSLTGTGETQYF. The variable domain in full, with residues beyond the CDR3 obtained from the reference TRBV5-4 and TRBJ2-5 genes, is ETGVTQSPTHLIKTRGQQVTLRCSSQSGHNTVSWYQQALGQGPQFIFQYYREEENGRGNFPPRFSGLQFPNYSSELNVNALELDDSALYLCASSLTGTGETQYFGPGTRLLVL.